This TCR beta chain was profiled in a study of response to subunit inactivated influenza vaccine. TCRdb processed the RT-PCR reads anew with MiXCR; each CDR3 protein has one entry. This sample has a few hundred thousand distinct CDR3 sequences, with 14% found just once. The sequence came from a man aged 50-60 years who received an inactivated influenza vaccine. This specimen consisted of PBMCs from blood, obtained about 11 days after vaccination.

The CDR3 nucleotides read TGTGCCAGCAGTTTATCGGTCCCCGGACACGGGAAGTACGAGCAGTACTTC. Translating it yields CASSLSVPGHGKYEQYF. This chain uses TRBV27 with TRBJ2-7, with D tentatively TRBD1 or TRBD2 (5 bases each). This CDR3 has 17 amino acids. Trimming stripped 0 bases from V and 4 bases from J, with 19 bases between. Germline values: CDR1 MNHEY, CDR2 SMNVEV (reference sequence).